The 30 T cell receptor beta chains below were found in one sample sequenced in a study of T-cell memory formation after mild COVID-19. Via MiXCR, TCRdb re-called the 5' RACE reads, giving one row per CDR3 protein. The table shows roughly 560,000 distinct CDR3 sequences, with about a fifth occurring only once. Material for sequencing was PBMCs or a T cell subset sorted from them (not recorded which). The receptor source for this set is an adult woman who had mild COVID-19 (a few samples of this study predate the infection). Cell type and time point are not known.

The rearrangement joins TRBV5-1 to TRBJ1-1; TRBD1 aligns across 7 bases. Germline loops: CDR1 SGHRS, CDR2 YFSETQ. J lost 11 bases, V lost 0 bases, and 4 bases had no gene match. The CDR3 has 12 amino acids. The CDR3 region is CASSLGDSMAFF. CDR3 DNA: TGCGCCAGCAGCTTGGGGGACAGTATGGCTTTCTTT.

This clonotype was recorded a few times. The chain has TRBV11-3 and TRBJ2-7, with 8 nucleotides matching TRBD1. In germline, CDR1 is SGHNT, CDR2 YENEEA. Unmatched junction bases numbered 7, after V lost 5 bases and J lost 7 bases. This CDR3 region has 13 residues. The CDR3 nucleotides read TGTGCCAGCAGCGGCCGGGACAGGCCAGAGCAGTACTTC. Protein product: CASSGRDRPEQYF.

V is TRBV3-1 and J is TRBJ2-1; tentatively, D is TRBD1 (7 bases). Germline V gives CDR1 LGHDT, CDR2 YNNKEL (reference sequence). The CDR3 runs to 13 residues. V was clipped by 1 base and J by 10 bases, with 11 bases between them. The CDR3: CASSQAGGGEQFF. CDR3 coding DNA: TGTGCCAGCAGCCAAGCAGGGGGAGGCGAGCAGTTCTTC.

V and J are TRBV7-3 and TRBJ2-1; D uncertain. Looked up from germline, CDR1 is SGHTA and CDR2 is FQGTGA. The CDR3 runs to 13 residues. Trimming took off 6 bases at V and 10 bases at J, with 16 bases between the two ends. The CDR3 loop reads CASSRMAGEEQFF. Here the CDR3 DNA reads TGTGCCAGCAGTCGAATGGCCGGAGAGGAGCAGTTCTTC.

The chain is built from TRBV4-3 and TRBJ2-1; TRBD2 aligns across 9 bases. CDR3 length: 17 residues. Losses at the gene ends were 1 base for V and 6 bases for J; bases not matched to a gene: 10. Per the germline V gene, CDR1 is LGHNA and CDR2 is YSLEER. The DNA for the CDR3 is TGCGCCAGCAGCCAAGGGGGCCTAGGCGGGAGGGGCAATGAGCAGTTCTTC. It specifies CASSQGGLGGRGNEQFF.

The chain combines TRBV6-4 with TRBJ2-1, with D unresolved. The germline V and J ends were trimmed by 4 bases and 9 bases, with 16 bases remaining between them. The CDR3 length is 14 residues. CDR1 is MRHNA and CDR2 is SNTAGT in the germline V gene. CDR3 bases: TGTGCCAGCAGTGTCGGAACCGCCACGAGTGAGCAGTTCTTC. Encoded protein: CASSVGTATSEQFF.

This chain uses TRBV24-1 with TRBJ2-5; possible D gene TRBD1, 5 bases. The CDR3 runs 15 residues. Germline CDR1 and CDR2: KGHDR and SFDVKD. Trimming cost V 3 bases and J 5 bases, with 15 bases left between them. The CDR3 spells CATSDVRGWRETQYF. DNA of the CDR3: TGTGCCACCAGTGATGTAAGGGGCTGGCGGGAGACCCAGTACTTC.

There are a few counts of this clonotype. The gene calls are TRBV6-2 or TRBV6-3 and TRBJ2-1; a weak D match, TRBD2 (5 bases). This CDR3 is 14 amino acids long. The V end lost 4 bases, the J end lost 9 bases, and 16 bases lay between the germline ends. In germline, CDR1 is MNHEY, CDR2 SVGEGT. As DNA, the CDR3 is TGTGCCAGCAGTTCCGCAATTCCTAGCACTGAGCAGTTCTTC. This sequence encodes CASSSAIPSTEQFF.

V and J are TRBV29-1 and TRBJ2-6; 8 positions match TRBD2. Trimming removed 6 bases from V and 1 base from J; junction bases left unmatched: 2. CDR1 is SQVTM, CDR2 ANQGSEA, per germline. The CDR3 totals 14 residues. CDR3 DNA sequence: TGCAGCGTCCGGGGGGGATCTGGGGCCAACGTCCTGACTTTC. The encoded protein is CSVRGGSGANVLTF.

This clonotype came up a few times. This chain connects TRBV12-3 or TRBV12-4 to TRBJ2-7; 7 nucleotides agree with TRBD2. The CDR3 runs 16 residues. V shed 1 base, J shed 3 bases, and the junction held 9 bases outside the gene matches. The DNA for the CDR3 is TGTGCCAGCAGTTTAGACGGTGCTAGCGGCGACTACGAGCAGTACTTC. It codes for CASSLDGASGDYEQYF.

The chain links TRBV27 to TRBJ1-2; no clear D gene. From germline, CDR1 is MNHEY and CDR2 SMNVEV (reference sequence). CDR3 length: 14 residues. V was shortened by 2 bases and J by 4 bases, with 11 bases between the two germline ends. This chain's CDR3 is CASSLEGSLYGYTF. CDR3 DNA sequence: TGTGCCAGCAGTTTAGAGGGCAGCCTCTATGGCTACACCTTC.

This clonotype was counted many times. The rearrangement joins TRBV5-1 to TRBJ1-1; D unclear. The V gene lost 4 bases and the J gene lost 1 base, with 8 bases spanning the gap. Germline CDR1 reads SGHRS; CDR2 reads YFSETQ. The CDR3 extends over 13 amino acids. This chain's CDR3 is CASSLSKNTEAFF. The CDR3 nucleotides are TGCGCCAGCAGCCTAAGCAAGAACACTGAAGCTTTCTTT.

This clonotype came up a few times. The V and J genes are TRBV4-2 and TRBJ1-5; a weak D match, TRBD1 (6 bases). Germline lookup yields CDR1 LGHNA and CDR2 YNFKEQ. V gave up 2 bases and J gave up 7 bases, with 15 bases separating them. The CDR3 extends over 15 amino acids. The DNA of the CDR3 is TGTGCCAGCAGCCAATACTTACAGGGCGGCCAGCCCCAGCATTTT. This codes for CASSQYLQGGQPQHF.

Regarding this clonotype: A clone one base away is much larger, so this may be a read error. The chain links TRBV5-1 to TRBJ2-5; no firm D call. The CDR3 is 13 amino acids. CDR1 is SGHRS, CDR2 YFSETQ, per germline. The CDR3 DNA reads TGCGCCAGCAGCTTCACTACCCAAGAGACCAAGTACTTC. Translating gives CASSFTTQETKYF. Drawing the rest from reference TRBV5-1 and TRBJ2-5, the complete variable domain is KAGVTQTPRYLIKTRGQQVTLSCSPISGHRSVSWYQQTPGQGLQFLFEYFSETQRNKGNFPGRFSGRQFSNSRSEMNVSTLELGDSALYLCASSFTTQETKYFGPGTRLLVL.

This clonotype was observed at least ten times. The V gene is TRBV9, the J gene TRBJ2-2; 9 positions match TRBD2. Per the germline V gene, CDR1 is SGDLS and CDR2 is YYNGEE. The CDR3 length is 18 residues. The V and J ends lost 7 bases and 6 bases, in that order; junction bases with no gene match: 19. CDR3 sequence reads: CASSLTFYGGGAAGELFF. DNA of the CDR3: TGTGCCAGCTCTCTTACCTTTTATGGCGGGGGGGCCGCCGGGGAGCTGTTTTTT.

This clonotype was seen only a few times. The CDR3 bases are TGCGCCAGCAGCCACTTCATAGCGGCTAGCACAGATACGCAGTATTTT. This gives the protein CASSHFIAASTDTQYF. The chain joins TRBV4-1 to TRBJ2-3; TRBD2 might be the D (6 bases). CDR3 size: 16 residues. The ends were cut back, 3 bases at V and 0 bases at J, with 13 bases in the middle. Germline V gene sequence: CDR1 MGHRA, CDR2 YSYEKL.

This clonotype has ten or more counts. V usage is TRBV29-1 and J usage is TRBJ2-2; 10 bases agree with TRBD2. The length of the CDR3 is 15 residues. V gave up 4 bases and J gave up 8 bases; unmatched junction bases: 10. The germline V gene encodes CDR1 SQVTM and CDR2 ANQGSEA. CDR3 in DNA: TGCAGCGTTGGAAAAGCGGGAGGGCCGGCTGGGGAGCTGTTTTTT. This encodes CSVGKAGGPAGELFF.

The V gene is TRBV30, the J gene TRBJ2-2; 7 bases line up with TRBD1. The junction had 10 bases not matched to a gene; V was cut back by 4 bases and J by 8 bases. This CDR3 is 14 amino acids long. CDR1 is GTSNPN, CDR2 SVGIG, per germline (reference sequence). Written as DNA, the CDR3 is TGTGCCTGGACCGGACAGGCTAAATCGGGGGAGCTGTTTTTT. Translated: CAWTGQAKSGELFF.

V and J are TRBV7-9 and TRBJ2-1; 11 nucleotides agree with TRBD2. The V and J ends lost 5 bases and 8 bases, in that order; junction bases with no gene match: 11. Germline loops: CDR1 SEHNR, CDR2 FQNEAQ (reference sequence). CDR3 length: 16 residues. The DNA for the CDR3 is TGTGCCAGCAGCCGTGCGGCTAGCGGGAGGTTCGATGAGCAGTTCTTC. This gives the protein CASSRAASGRFDEQFF.

The V call is TRBV3-1, the J call TRBJ2-1; D is ambiguous. This CDR3 is 18 amino acids long. V was clipped by 0 bases and J by 0 bases, with 15 bases between them. The germline V gene has CDR1 LGHDT and CDR2 YNNKEL (reference sequence). The CDR3 DNA is TGTGCCAGCAGCCAAGAAGTACCTCTATCTTACTCCTACAATGAGCAGTTCTTC. Protein product: CASSQEVPLSYSYNEQFF.

This rearrangement joins TRBV20-1 to TRBJ2-5; tentatively, D is TRBD1 (7 bases). The CDR3 extends over 19 amino acids. The V end was cut by 2 bases, the J end by 5 bases, with 30 bases between. CDR1 and CDR2 from the germline V gene are DFQATT and SNEGSKA (reference sequence). CDR3 sequence reads: CSARLIPPPAGGGLETQYF. The CDR3 region has the DNA TGCAGTGCTAGACTAATACCACCTCCGGCCGGAGGGGGCCTGGAGACCCAGTACTTC.

This clonotype turned up a few times. CDR3: CASSSSESSYEQYF. The DNA for the CDR3 is TGTGCCAGCAGTTCCTCCGAAAGCTCCTACGAGCAGTACTTC. This chain connects TRBV27 to TRBJ2-7; D ambiguous. Trimming took 4 bases from V and 0 from J, leaving 10 bases between them. CDR1 MNHEY and CDR2 SMNVEV come from the germline V gene (reference sequence). This CDR3 is built from 14 residues.

This rearrangement joins TRBV11-2 to TRBJ2-1, with TRBD2 matching 8 bases. Trimming removed 6 bases from V and 2 bases from J; junction bases left unmatched: 12. Germline loops: CDR1 SGHAT, CDR2 FQNNGV. CDR3 size: 17 residues. The CDR3 DNA is TGTGCCAGCAGATCCAGTCGGGGGGGATCCACCTACAATGAGCAGTTCTTC. It encodes CASRSSRGGSTYNEQFF.

The chain joins TRBV4-2 to TRBJ2-1, with 7 bases identical to TRBD1. Germline trimming cut 0 bases from V and 6 bases from J; bases unmatched to any gene: 11. Germline V gene data show CDR1 as LGHNA and CDR2 as YNFKEQ. CDR3 length: 17 residues. The CDR3 is CASSQDRFGHRGNEQFF. CDR3 bases: TGTGCCAGCAGCCAAGATCGATTCGGGCACAGGGGCAATGAGCAGTTCTTC.

This clonotype has only a few counts. This chain uses TRBV14 with TRBJ2-7, with 7 bases identical to TRBD1. Germline V gene data show CDR1 as SGHDN and CDR2 as FVKESK. The CDR3 sequence is 15 residues long. V lost 0 bases, J lost 6 bases, and 8 bases stayed unmatched. CDR3 sequence: CASSQEPGQRFEQYF. CDR3 sequence (DNA): TGTGCCAGCAGCCAAGAACCGGGACAGAGATTCGAGCAGTACTTC.

V gene TRBV3-1 combines with J gene TRBJ2-3; the match to TRBD2 covers 8 bases. CDR3 length equals 17 residues. Trimming removed 6 bases from V and 6 bases from J; junction bases left unmatched: 17. CDR1 LGHDT and CDR2 YNNKEL come from the germline V gene (reference sequence). The CDR3 sequence is CASSLAGRGGRGDTQYF. The DNA for the CDR3 is TGTGCCAGCAGTCTGGCGGGGCGCGGGGGGCGCGGGGATACGCAGTATTTT.

This clonotype was seen more than once but under ten times. V and J are TRBV16 and TRBJ2-4; D tentatively fits TRBD1 or TRBD2 (5 bases each). The CDR3 totals 15 residues. V dropped 4 bases and J dropped 6 bases, with 16 bases sitting between them. Germline CDR1 and CDR2: KGHSY and FQNENV. The CDR3 region is CASSRERGAGNIQYF. CDR3 sequence (DNA): TGTGCCAGCAGCCGAGAAAGGGGCGCGGGAAACATTCAGTACTTC.

The CDR3 sequence: CASSDGQPNYGYTF. The DNA for the CDR3 is TGTGCCAGCAGTGACGGCCAGCCCAACTATGGCTACACCTTC. V gene TRBV6-1 combines with J gene TRBJ1-2; D unclear. Trimming shortened V by 3 bases and J by 2 bases, and 10 bases separated the two germline ends. The germline V gene encodes CDR1 MNHNS and CDR2 SASEGT. CDR3 size: 14 residues.

This clonotype appeared a few times. The genes are TRBV7-8 and TRBJ1-5; TRBD1 matches at 7 bases. V lost 5 bases to trimming and J lost 7 bases; unmatched junction nucleotides: 8. Germline CDR1 and CDR2: SGHVS and FQNEAQ. The CDR3 extends over 14 amino acids. The CDR3 DNA reads TGTGCCAGCAGCCCTGACAGGGACGGACAGCCCCAGCATTTT. It translates to CASSPDRDGQPQHF. Together with reference TRBV7-8 and TRBJ1-5, the CDR3 gives the full variable domain: GAGVSQSPRYKVAKRGQDVALRCDPISGHVSLFWYQQALGQGPEFLTYFQNEAQLDKSGLPSDRFFAERPEGSVSTLKIQRTQQEDSAVYLCASSPDRDGQPQHFGDGTRLSIL.

This clonotype was counted a few times. J is TRBJ2-5 and V is TRBV2; TRBD2 agrees at 14 bases. V dropped 4 bases and J dropped 2; count of bases not matched to a gene: 0. From germline, CDR1 is SNHLY and CDR2 FYNNEI. CDR3 size: 15 residues. CDR3 residues: CASSGLAGGQETQYF. Written as DNA, the CDR3 is TGTGCCAGCAGTGGACTAGCGGGGGGGCAAGAGACCCAGTACTTC.